This TCR beta chain was sequenced for a study of cytomegalovirus exposure and HLA in healthy donors. Study information: There were roughly 80 million unique TCRs (from HLA-typed donors) in an early data release.

Study outcomes and limitations: Later analysis showed TCR association rates varying by HLA locus, highest for DRB1 and lowest for HLA-C. Reports described diagnosis of cytomegalovirus status by the classifier as highly specific and sensitive.

Remarks on this clone: Its antigen is still unknown.

With V trimmed by 5 bases and J by 8 bases, 6 bases remained unmatched. Germline assignment: CDR1 MDHEN and CDR2 SYDVKM. The CDR3 runs to 15 residues. Primers: 60 Vbeta forward and 13 Jbeta reverse. In the study's own analysis: A follow-up analysis tallied around 80 million unique TCR beta chains, some 9.9 million shared. Clones were read by immunoSEQ multiplex PCR, and TCRdb kept only the in-frame ones, dropping some. That table gives V, J and clone size, and the DNA gave D and trimming. The data show 100,000 to 140,000 clones, 81% seen once. Material: PBMCs. This sequence joins TRBV28 and TRBJ1-4; 12 bases fit TRBD1. The TCR was taken from a man younger than 40 in good health and CMV-seronegative. The CDR3 loop is CASSESGQGAEKLFF. The DNA of the CDR3 is TGTGCCAGCAGTGAGTCGGGACAGGGGGCGGAAAAACTGTTTTTT. Full variable domain (outside the CDR3, taken from reference TRBV28 and TRBJ1-4): DVKVTQSSRYLVKRTGEKVFLECVQDMDHENMFWYRQDPGLGLRLIYFSYDVKMKEKGDIPEGYSVSREKKERFSLILESASTNQTSMYLCASSESGQGAEKLFFGSGTQLSVL.